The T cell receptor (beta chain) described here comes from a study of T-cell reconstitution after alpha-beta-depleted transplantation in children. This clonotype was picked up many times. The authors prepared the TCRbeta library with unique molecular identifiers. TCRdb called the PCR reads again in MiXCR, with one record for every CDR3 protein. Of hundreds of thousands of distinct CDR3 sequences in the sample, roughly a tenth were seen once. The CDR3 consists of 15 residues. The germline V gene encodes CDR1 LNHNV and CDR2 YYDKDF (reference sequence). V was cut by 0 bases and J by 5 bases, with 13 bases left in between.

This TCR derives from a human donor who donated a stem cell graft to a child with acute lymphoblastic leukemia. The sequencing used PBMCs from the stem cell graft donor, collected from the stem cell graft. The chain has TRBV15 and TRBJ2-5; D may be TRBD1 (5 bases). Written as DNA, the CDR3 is TGTGCCACCAGCAGAGATCTGCAGGGTTGGGAGACCCAGTACTTC. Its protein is CATSRDLQGWETQYF.